Ten or more counts support the clone carrying this TCR beta chain. The antigen is undetermined. The data stem from a study of early T cells in non-severe SARS-CoV-2 infection. The CDR3 totals 14 residues. The V segment lost 3 bases and the J segment 1 base; nucleotides outside the gene matches: 3. Per the germline V gene, CDR1 is DFQATT and CDR2 is SNEGSKA (reference sequence). Each cDNA molecule carried a unique molecular identifier. TCRdb processed the 5' RACE reads anew with MiXCR; each CDR3 protein has one entry. The table lists about 17,000 distinct CDR3 sequences, more than 5% of them singletons. General study results and limits: Lookups in VDJdb leaned toward anti-spike CD8 responses and missed private and CD4 specificities.

The sample comprised whole blood. The chain combines TRBV20-1 with TRBJ2-7, with TRBD2 identical over 10 bases. This sequence was found in an adult who was a healthcare worker with PCR-confirmed SARS-CoV-2 infection or an uninfected control (not recorded which). The CDR3 spells CSARSGRASYEQYF. The CDR3, as DNA: TGCAGTGCTAGGAGCGGGAGGGCATCCTACGAGCAGTACTTC.